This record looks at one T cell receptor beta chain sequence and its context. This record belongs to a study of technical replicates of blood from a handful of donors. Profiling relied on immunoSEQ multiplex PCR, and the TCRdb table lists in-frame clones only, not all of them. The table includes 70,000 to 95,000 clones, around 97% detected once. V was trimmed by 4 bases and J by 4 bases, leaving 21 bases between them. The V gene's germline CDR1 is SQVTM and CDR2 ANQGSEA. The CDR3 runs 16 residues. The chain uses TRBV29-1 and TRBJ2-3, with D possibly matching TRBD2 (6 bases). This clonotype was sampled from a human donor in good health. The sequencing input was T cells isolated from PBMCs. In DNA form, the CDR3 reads TGCAGCGTTGGTTTGGCTAGCGAGGTGAGGGCAGATACGCAGTATTTT. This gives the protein CSVGLASEVRADTQYF.